The next 19 T cell receptor beta chains were all read from a single sample in a study of early T cells in non-severe SARS-CoV-2 infection. TCRdb re-analysed the 5' RACE reads in MiXCR, keeping a single row per CDR3 protein. The data hold around 60,000 distinct CDR3 sequences, with roughly 13% observed a single time. The sequenced sample was whole blood. All receptors come from an adult who was a healthcare worker with PCR-confirmed SARS-CoV-2 infection or an uninfected control (not recorded which).

In this sample, this clonotype turned up many times. This chain connects TRBV29-1 to TRBJ2-3, with 9 bases lining up with TRBD2. Germline V gene lookup returns CDR1 SQVTM and CDR2 ANQGSEA. The CDR3 spans 17 residues. Losses at the gene ends were 6 bases for V and 7 bases for J; bases not matched to a gene: 20. CDR3 in amino acids: CSVPGFLAGGPLNTQYF. CDR3 DNA: TGCAGCGTCCCCGGTTTCTTGGCGGGAGGGCCATTGAATACGCAGTATTTT.

At least ten counts were recorded for this clonotype. This chain connects TRBV7-9 to TRBJ2-7; a weak D match, TRBD1 (6 bases). Germline assignment: CDR1 SEHNR and CDR2 FQNEAQ (reference sequence). With 7 bases removed from V and 0 bases from J, the gap between germline ends came to 13 bases. The CDR3 has 14 amino acids. CDR3 sequence (DNA): TGTGCCAGCACGGACAGCCGGAGCTCCTACGAGCAGTACTTC. Translated, it gives CASTDSRSSYEQYF. The entire variable domain, with the rest obtained from reference TRBV7-9 and TRBJ2-7, is as follows: DTGVSQNPRHKITKRGQNVTFRCDPISEHNRLYWYRQTLGQGPEFLTYFQNEAQLEKSRLLSDRFSAERPKGSFSTLEIQRTEQGDSAMYLCASTDSRSSYEQYFGPGTRLTVT.

This clonotype was picked up a small number of times. The rearrangement links TRBV19 to TRBJ1-1, with unresolved D. The CDR3 totals 14 residues. The germline CDR1 and CDR2 sequences are LNHDA and SQIVND (reference sequence). V gave up 1 base and J gave up 4 bases, with 10 bases separating them. CDR3 sequence reads: CASSIVRRTTEAFF. DNA of the CDR3: TGTGCCAGTAGTATAGTTCGCCGGACCACTGAAGCTTTCTTT.

This clonotype was counted ten times or more. The V call is TRBV3-1, the J call TRBJ2-7; 7 bases match TRBD1. With V trimmed by 3 bases and J by 3 bases, 2 bases remained unmatched. Germline assignment: CDR1 LGHDT and CDR2 YNNKEL (reference sequence). The CDR3 length is 13 residues. CDR3 nucleotide sequence: TGTGCCAGCAGCCAGACAGGGTACTACGAGCAGTACTTC. Amino acid sequence: CASSQTGYYEQYF.

This clonotype appeared many times. V is TRBV6-5 and J is TRBJ1-1; unclear D gene. Trimming removed 2 bases at V and 7 bases at J, with 20 bases between. CDR3 length: 16 residues. Germline V gene sequence: CDR1 MNHEY, CDR2 SVGAGI. The chain's CDR3 is CASSYILGTMGSEAFF. The CDR3 DNA follows: TGTGCCAGCAGTTACATCCTCGGCACAATGGGAAGTGAAGCTTTCTTT.

The J gene is TRBJ2-2, the V gene TRBV7-3, with a weak D call TRBD2 (7 bases). V shed 0 bases and J shed 4 bases, with 15 bases lying between them. Germline V CDR1 and CDR2: SGHTA, FQGTGA. The CDR3 runs 17 residues. DNA for the CDR3: TGTGCCAGCAGCTTAACGTTTCGGGGGGCGAGCACCGGGGAGCTGTTTTTT. Translation gives CASSLTFRGASTGELFF.

The chain employs TRBV25-1 and TRBJ2-5; D remains ambiguous. There are 14 residues in the CDR3. Trimming stripped 2 bases from V and 2 bases from J, with 9 bases between. CDR1 is MGHDK, CDR2 SYGVNS, per germline. CDR3 amino acids: CASSEMRSQETQYF. The CDR3 coding sequence is TGTGCCAGCAGTGAAATGCGCAGTCAAGAGACCCAGTACTTC.

This clonotype appeared many times. The rearrangement joins TRBV19 to TRBJ1-5, with TRBD1 matching over 10 bases. The junction had 6 bases not matched to a gene; V was cut back by 7 bases and J by 6 bases. The CDR3 contains 14 residues. Germline CDR1 reads LNHDA; CDR2 reads SQIVND (reference sequence). The DNA for the CDR3 is TGTGCCAGTACCGCGACAGGGGGCGTTCAGCCCCAGCATTTT. Amino acid sequence: CASTATGGVQPQHF.

The rearrangement links TRBV2 to TRBJ1-1, with D uncertain. The V and J ends lost 2 bases and 0 bases respectively, with 10 bases between them. The CDR3 is made up of 15 amino acids. Germline CDR1 SNHLY, CDR2 FYNNEI. This chain's CDR3 is CASSENRAVNTEAFF. The CDR3 region has the DNA TGTGCCAGCAGTGAAAATCGGGCGGTGAACACTGAAGCTTTCTTT.

At least ten counts were recorded for this clonotype. The chain employs TRBV24-1 and TRBJ2-1; the D gene could be TRBD1 or TRBD2 (5 bases each). The V gene's germline CDR1 is KGHDR and CDR2 SFDVKD. The V gene lost 9 bases and the J gene lost 4 bases, with 18 bases spanning the gap. The CDR3 length is 15 residues. The CDR3: CATAGEQGSYNEQFF. CDR3 DNA sequence: TGTGCCACCGCGGGTGAGCAGGGATCTTACAATGAGCAGTTCTTC.

In its sample, this clonotype was seen many times. This chain uses TRBV30 with TRBJ2-1; TRBD2 matches 10 bases. V trimming: 3 bases; J trimming: 5 bases; junction bases outside the gene matches: 4. The CDR3 consists of 14 residues. Germline V gives CDR1 GTSNPN, CDR2 SVGIG (reference sequence). The CDR3: CAWSTSGINNEQFF. As DNA, the CDR3 is TGTGCCTGGAGCACTAGCGGGATTAACAATGAGCAGTTCTTC.

This clonotype was recorded many times. The rearrangement uses TRBV29-1 and TRBJ2-7, with D possibly being TRBD1 (5 bases). The CDR3 spans 12 residues. The germline CDR1 and CDR2 sequences are SQVTM and ANQGSEA. Trimming left V 6 bases short and J 2 bases short, with 11 bases between. The CDR3 spells CSVKDTAYEQYF. The CDR3 DNA follows: TGCAGCGTCAAGGACACCGCCTACGAGCAGTACTTC.

The V call is TRBV20-1, the J call TRBJ2-1; the D gene could be TRBD1 or TRBD2 (6 bases each). V was shortened by 0 bases and J by 10 bases, with 16 bases between the two germline ends. This CDR3 spans 14 amino acids. CDR1 and CDR2 (germline): DFQATT, SNEGSKA (reference sequence). CDR3 sequence reads: CSAREFGGRAEQFF. Here the CDR3 DNA reads TGCAGTGCTAGAGAGTTCGGGGGCCGAGCCGAGCAGTTCTTC.

This clonotype was seen repeatedly, ten times or more. This chain connects TRBV18 to TRBJ2-1; TRBD1 matches at 8 bases. Germline CDR1 reads KGHSH; CDR2 reads LQKENI. J gave up 2 bases and V 1 base, and 4 bases lay outside the gene matches. The CDR3 loop spans 16 amino acids. The CDR3 loop reads CASSPRGQVPYNEQFF. The CDR3 nucleotides read TGTGCCAGCTCACCACGGGGACAGGTCCCCTACAATGAGCAGTTCTTC.

This clonotype has just a few counts. The chain has TRBV7-6 and TRBJ2-3; D is possibly TRBD1 or TRBD2 (6 bases each). CDR3 length: 15 amino acids. CDR1 and CDR2 from the germline V gene are SGHVS and FNYEAQ. Trimming took 3 bases from V and 0 from J, leaving 10 bases between them. CDR3 DNA: TGTGCCAGCAGCTTTCGGGGGCTAAGCACAGATACGCAGTATTTT. It yields the protein CASSFRGLSTDTQYF.

This clonotype was seen just once. The chain combines TRBV6-5 with TRBJ1-1, with 9 bases aligning to TRBD1. CDR1 is MNHEY, CDR2 SVGAGI, per germline. Losses at the gene ends were 0 bases for V and 5 bases for J; bases not matched to a gene: 4. The CDR3 has 15 amino acids. CDR3 in DNA: TGTGCCAGCAGTTACTCATACAGGGGGCCTACTGAAGCTTTCTTT. It translates to CASSYSYRGPTEAFF.

This clonotype was seen many times. V and J are TRBV28 and TRBJ2-7; 15 nucleotides align to TRBD2. The germline CDR1 and CDR2 sequences are MDHEN and SYDVKM. V lost 5 bases to trimming and J lost 4 bases; unmatched junction nucleotides: 3. This CDR3 comprises 15 residues. CDR3 nucleotides: TGTGCCAGCAGTACAGGGACTAGCGGGGGGTACGAGCAGTACTTC. Translated: CASSTGTSGGYEQYF.

This clonotype showed up many times. The chain uses TRBV18 and TRBJ1-5, with TRBD1 matching 7 bases. J lost 7 bases, V lost 6 bases, and 9 bases had no gene match. The V gene's germline CDR1 is KGHSH and CDR2 LQKENI. The CDR3 has 14 residues. Here the CDR3 DNA reads TGTGCCAGCTCCCCCGGACAGGTTGTCCAGCCCCAGCATTTT. This codes for CASSPGQVVQPQHF.

This chain joins TRBV2 and TRBJ2-3, with D possibly matching TRBD1 (5 bases). Between the trimmed V and J ends, which lost 4 bases and 3 bases, there was a span of 8 bases. The CDR3 contains 13 residues. CDR1 and CDR2 (germline): SNHLY, FYNNEI. CDR3 amino acids: CASSGRATDTQYF. The CDR3 DNA reads as TGTGCCAGCAGTGGCAGGGCGACAGATACGCAGTATTTT.